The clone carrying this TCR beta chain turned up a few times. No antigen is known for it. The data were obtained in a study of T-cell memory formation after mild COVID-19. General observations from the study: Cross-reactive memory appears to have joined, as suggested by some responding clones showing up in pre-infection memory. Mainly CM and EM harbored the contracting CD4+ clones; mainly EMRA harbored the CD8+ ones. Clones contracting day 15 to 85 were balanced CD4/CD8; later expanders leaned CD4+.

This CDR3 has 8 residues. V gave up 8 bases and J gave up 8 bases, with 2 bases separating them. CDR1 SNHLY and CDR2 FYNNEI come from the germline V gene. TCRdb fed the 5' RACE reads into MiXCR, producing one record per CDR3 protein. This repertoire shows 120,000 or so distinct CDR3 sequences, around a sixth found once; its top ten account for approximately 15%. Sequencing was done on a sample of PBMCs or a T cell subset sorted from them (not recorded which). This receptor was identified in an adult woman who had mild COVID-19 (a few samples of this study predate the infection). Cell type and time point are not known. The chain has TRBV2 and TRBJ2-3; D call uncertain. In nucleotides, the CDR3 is TGTGCCAGCTCTACGCAGTATTTT. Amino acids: CASSTQYF.